These 29 T cell receptor beta chains share one sample of origin, sequenced in a study of OX40 agonist ivuxolimab in advanced cancers. This table comes from immunoSEQ multiplex PCR, and its TCRdb copy is limited to in-frame clones, with some not included. Among more than 70,000 clones listed, just over 90% were seen once. The sample here was CD4+ or CD8+ T cells sorted from blood, taken in a trial of the OX40 agonist ivuxolimab. All receptors derive from an adult with an advanced solid tumor such as melanoma, head and neck, liver or kidney cancer.

This chain joins TRBV14 and TRBJ2-2, with D perhaps TRBD1 (5 bases). V was cut by 1 base and J by 4 bases, with 16 bases left in between. The CDR3 runs 17 residues. CDR1 and CDR2 from the germline V gene are SGHDN and FVKESK. The CDR3 loop is CASSQVGRQGATGELFF. The CDR3 bases are TGTGCCAGCAGCCAAGTCGGGCGGCAGGGTGCCACCGGGGAGCTGTTTTTT. Supplemented by reference TRBV14 and TRBJ2-2, the full variable domain reads EAGVTQFPSHSVIEKGQTVTLRCDPISGHDNLYWYRRVMGKEIKFLLHFVKESKQDESGMPNNRFLAERTGGTYSTLKVQPAELEDSGVYFCASSQVGRQGATGELFFGEGSRLTVL.

The rearrangement links TRBV27 to TRBJ2-3, with D perhaps TRBD1 or TRBD2 (5 bases each). CDR1 and CDR2 from the germline V gene are MNHEY and SMNVEV (reference sequence). The CDR3 contains 14 residues. The germline V and J ends were trimmed by 8 bases and 3 bases, with 15 bases remaining between them. The CDR3 spells CASSWGWGTDTQYF. The CDR3 DNA reads as TGTGCCAGCTCCTGGGGGTGGGGGACAGATACGCAGTATTTT.

This chain uses TRBV18 with TRBJ1-1, with TRBD1 identical over 8 bases. CDR3 size: 16 residues. Germline values: CDR1 KGHSH, CDR2 LQKENI. After removal of 3 bases from V and 5 bases from J, the junction contained 11 bases not matched to a gene. CDR3 nucleotide sequence: TGTGCCAGCTCACCCGAGAATGCAGGGGGCCGGACTGAAGCTTTCTTT. The encoded protein is CASSPENAGGRTEAFF.

The chain links TRBV10-3 to TRBJ2-7; D is unclear. V lost 3 bases to trimming and J lost 2 bases, with 5 bases between them. The CDR3 runs 12 residues. CDR1 ENHRY and CDR2 SYGVKD come from the germline V gene. The CDR3 region is CAISEGAYEQYF. The CDR3 bases are TGTGCCATCAGTGAAGGAGCCTACGAGCAGTACTTC.

This sequence joins TRBV6-6 and TRBJ1-1; D is possibly TRBD1 (6 bases). V dropped 2 bases and J dropped 3 bases, with 16 bases sitting between them. The CDR3 is made up of 16 amino acids. Germline V CDR1 and CDR2: MNHNY, SVGAGI (reference sequence). The CDR3 is CASSYKRTAGDTEAFF. The DNA of the CDR3 is TGTGCCAGCAGTTACAAAAGGACCGCAGGGGACACTGAAGCTTTCTTT.

The chain carries TRBV27 and TRBJ2-7; TRBD2 agrees at 14 bases. This CDR3 has 17 residues. Germline V gives CDR1 MNHEY, CDR2 SMNVEV (reference sequence). J was trimmed by 4 bases and V by 4 bases; bases with no gene match: 9. The CDR3 coding sequence is TGTGCCAGCAGTTCCCGACTAGCGGGAGGGATAGAATACGAGCAGTACTTC. This translates into CASSSRLAGGIEYEQYF.

V gene TRBV6-5 combines with J gene TRBJ2-7; 7 bases are a match to TRBD2. Per the germline V gene, CDR1 is MNHEY and CDR2 is SVGAGI. CDR3 size: 15 residues. Trimming took 2 bases from V and 0 from J; bases not matched to a gene: 4. The CDR3 DNA sequence: TGTGCCAGCAGTTACGGCGGGAGTGTCTCCTACGAGCAGTACTTC. It translates to CASSYGGSVSYEQYF.

V gene TRBV9 combines with J gene TRBJ2-2; 11 positions agree with TRBD1. The ends lost 0 bases at V and 6 bases at J; junction bases unmatched: 7. In germline, CDR1 is SGDLS, CDR2 YYNGEE. The CDR3 has 17 amino acids. CDR3 in amino acids: CASSVALGTGGPGELFF. The CDR3 coding sequence is TGTGCCAGCAGCGTAGCCCTCGGGACAGGGGGTCCCGGGGAGCTGTTTTTT.

The rearrangement uses TRBV7-9 and TRBJ1-1, with unresolved D. The V end was cut by 0 bases, the J end by 7 bases, with 0 bases between. CDR1 SEHNR and CDR2 FQNEAQ come from the germline V gene (reference sequence). CDR3 size: 10 residues. The CDR3 reads CASSLAEAFF. In nucleotides, the CDR3 is TGTGCCAGCAGCTTAGCTGAAGCTTTCTTT.

The chain recombines TRBV29-1 with TRBJ1-2; 10 bases fit TRBD1. V lost 7 bases, J lost 6 bases, and 8 bases stayed unmatched. The CDR3 covers 13 residues. The germline V gene encodes CDR1 SQVTM and CDR2 ANQGSEA. CDR3 sequence: CSARTGGGDGYTF. Here the CDR3 DNA reads TGCAGCGCCCGGACAGGGGGAGGGGATGGCTACACCTTC.

This clone was observed once. The V gene is TRBV7-9, the J gene TRBJ2-7; D unclear. This CDR3 comprises 11 residues. Per the germline V gene, CDR1 is SEHNR and CDR2 is FQNEAQ (reference sequence). Trimming stripped 2 bases from V and 3 bases from J, with 2 bases between. The CDR3 nucleotides read TGTGCCAGCAGCTTATTCTACGAGCAGTACTTC. This gives the protein CASSLFYEQYF.

The V gene is TRBV11-2, the J gene TRBJ1-4, with D perhaps TRBD1 (5 bases). This CDR3 spans 16 amino acids. Trimming took 3 bases from V and 4 from J, leaving 15 bases between them. The germline V gene has CDR1 SGHAT and CDR2 FQNNGV. The CDR3 reads CASSFWEGRNNEKLFF. The CDR3 nucleotides read TGTGCCAGCAGCTTTTGGGAGGGGCGGAATAATGAAAAACTGTTTTTT.

Written as DNA, the CDR3 is TGTGCCAGCAGCTTAGGTGGGGTTGGTGAGCAGTTCTTC. It translates to CASSLGGVGEQFF. The V call is TRBV7-8, the J call TRBJ2-1; no clear D. This CDR3 contains 13 residues. Germline-derived CDR1 and CDR2 are SGHVS and FQNEAQ. Between the trimmed V and J ends, which lost 1 base and 9 bases, there was a span of 10 bases.

V gene TRBV7-2 combines with J gene TRBJ1-3; a weak D match, TRBD1 (5 bases). Germline CDR1 SGHTA, CDR2 FQGNSA. The CDR3 is 14 amino acids. Trimming shortened V by 7 bases and J by 0 bases, and 10 bases separated the two germline ends. The CDR3 nucleotides read TGTGCCAGCAACCCACAGGTCTCTGGAAACACCATATATTTT. This gives the protein CASNPQVSGNTIYF.

This clone was detected only once. The chain links TRBV27 to TRBJ2-7, with TRBD1 as a possible D gene (6 bases). Looked up from germline, CDR1 is MNHEY and CDR2 is SMNVEV (reference sequence). V dropped 0 bases and J dropped 0 bases, with 9 bases sitting between them. The CDR3 has 15 residues. As DNA, the CDR3 is TGTGCCAGCAGTTTATCTACAGGGCTCTCCTACGAGCAGTACTTC. Residues: CASSLSTGLSYEQYF.

The count of this clone is one. The J gene is TRBJ2-1, the V gene TRBV13; 14 nucleotides line up with TRBD2. Germline V gene sequence: CDR1 PRHDT, CDR2 FYEKMQ (reference sequence). Germline trimming cut 4 bases from V and 8 bases from J; bases unmatched to any gene: 4. The CDR3 has 15 residues. This CDR3 is CASSSGLAGGDEQFF. CDR3 coding DNA: TGTGCCAGCAGCTCAGGACTAGCGGGAGGCGATGAGCAGTTCTTC.

The rearrangement uses TRBV6-1 and TRBJ2-1; D is possibly TRBD2 (6 bases). CDR3 length: 13 amino acids. CDR1 and CDR2 (germline): MNHNS, SASEGT. V lost 4 bases, J lost 3 bases, and 7 bases lay in between. CDR3 amino acids: CASSVRDYNEQFF. Here the CDR3 DNA reads TGTGCCAGCAGTGTGCGGGACTACAATGAGCAGTTCTTC.

This clone was found once. V usage is TRBV23-1 and J usage is TRBJ1-5; tentatively, D is TRBD1 (5 bases). Being an ORF, TRBV23-1 has a function that is uncertain. The CDR3 contains 17 residues. V lost 6 bases, J lost 0 bases, and 18 bases lay in between. CDR3 protein: CASRQRGGWFSNQPQHF. The CDR3 DNA sequence: TGCGCCAGCAGGCAACGTGGGGGGTGGTTTAGCAATCAGCCCCAGCATTTT.

CDR3 region: CASSMFMAGGSYEQYF. The CDR3 DNA follows: TGTGCCAGTAGTATGTTTATGGCAGGGGGATCCTACGAGCAGTACTTC. The rearrangement uses TRBV19 and TRBJ2-7; the match to TRBD1 covers 7 bases. Looked up from germline, CDR1 is LNHDA and CDR2 is SQIVND (reference sequence). The V segment lost 3 bases and the J segment 1 base; nucleotides outside the gene matches: 9. This CDR3 is built from 16 residues.

The V gene is TRBV9, the J gene TRBJ1-2; D is unclear. This CDR3 spans 15 amino acids. The germline gives CDR1 SGDLS, CDR2 YYNGEE. V was shortened by 0 bases and J by 1 base, with 10 bases between the two germline ends. The CDR3 bases are TGTGCCAGCAGCGTAGGGACCCGCGATAACTATGGCTACACCTTC. The encoded protein is CASSVGTRDNYGYTF.

The CDR3 here is CASSWDRVQPQHF. The CDR3 DNA is TGTGCCAGCAGTTGGGACAGGGTGCAGCCCCAGCATTTT. This chain links TRBV27 with TRBJ1-5; 9 bases align to TRBD1. Trimming cost V 4 bases and J 7 bases; bases outside gene matches: 2. Germline CDR1 and CDR2: MNHEY and SMNVEV (reference sequence). This CDR3 has 13 amino acids.

This chain joins TRBV29-1 and TRBJ2-1; either TRBD1 or TRBD2 may supply D (6 bases each). The germline V and J ends were trimmed by 5 bases and 4 bases, with 24 bases remaining between them. The CDR3 loop spans 17 amino acids. Germline CDR1 reads SQVTM; CDR2 reads ANQGSEA. The DNA of the CDR3 is TGCAGCGTTCCTATGTGGGGGGCGTTCAAAGGGTACAATGAGCAGTTCTTC. Translating gives CSVPMWGAFKGYNEQFF.

The chain recombines TRBV30 with TRBJ2-5, with 8 bases fitting TRBD1. V shed 0 bases, J shed 4 bases, and the junction held 7 bases outside the gene matches. Germline V lookup: CDR1 GTSNPN, CDR2 SVGIG (reference sequence). The CDR3 spans 15 residues. The DNA of the CDR3 is TGTGCCTGGAGTGTAATGCGGACAGGGCGAGAGACCCAGTACTTC. It translates to CAWSVMRTGRETQYF.

This rearrangement joins TRBV30 to TRBJ1-1, with TRBD1 identical over 8 bases. The CDR3 length is 15 residues. The germline V gene encodes CDR1 GTSNPN and CDR2 SVGIG (reference sequence). V gave up 5 bases and J gave up 3 bases; unmatched junction bases: 11. The CDR3 loop is CAWSRGHPPDTEAFF. Written as DNA, the CDR3 is TGTGCCTGGTCCAGGGGGCACCCACCGGACACTGAAGCTTTCTTT. Together with reference TRBV30 and TRBJ1-1, the CDR3 gives the full variable domain: SQTIHQWPATLVQPVGSPLSLECTVEGTSNPNLYWYRQAAGRGLQLLFYSVGIGQISSEVPQNLSASRPQDRQFILSSKKLLLSDSGFYLCAWSRGHPPDTEAFFGQGTRLTVV.

This chain links TRBV28 with TRBJ2-7; TRBD1 or TRBD2 may be the D gene (5 bases each). V lost 2 bases to trimming and J lost 2 bases, with 13 bases between them. Germline assignment: CDR1 MDHEN and CDR2 SYDVKM. The CDR3 length is 15 residues. The CDR3 region is CASSLGTEIPYEQYF. CDR3 in DNA: TGTGCCAGCAGTTTAGGGACGGAGATTCCCTACGAGCAGTACTTC.

The sample holds a few counts of this clone. The chain couples TRBV4-3 to TRBJ1-1; TRBD1 agrees at 11 bases. There are 14 residues in the CDR3. J was trimmed by 4 bases and V by 4 bases; bases with no gene match: 2. The germline V gene has CDR1 LGHNA and CDR2 YSLEER. The CDR3 here is CASSPGTGGTEAFF. The CDR3 DNA is TGCGCCAGCAGCCCCGGGACAGGGGGCACTGAAGCTTTCTTT.

The genes are TRBV6-5 and TRBJ2-7, with TRBD1 identical over 10 bases. Germline CDR1 MNHEY, CDR2 SVGAGI. This CDR3 region has 14 residues. The V segment lost 7 bases and the J segment 4 bases; nucleotides outside the gene matches: 7. CDR3 DNA sequence: TGTGCCAGCACCGTGGGACAGGGGAGTTACGAGCAGTACTTC. This sequence encodes CASTVGQGSYEQYF.

The chain recombines TRBV27 with TRBJ2-1; weak D call: TRBD2 (6 bases). CDR3 length equals 20 residues. Germline V gene lookup returns CDR1 MNHEY and CDR2 SMNVEV (reference sequence). V shed 0 bases and J shed 0 bases, with 21 bases lying between them. CDR3 residues: CASSLSAATLRESSYNEQFF. CDR3 in DNA: TGTGCCAGCAGTTTATCGGCAGCCACCTTGCGGGAAAGCTCCTACAATGAGCAGTTCTTC.

The CDR3 spells CASSLPRGDSGNTIYF. CDR3 DNA sequence: TGTGCCAGCAGCCTCCCCCGGGGGGACTCTGGAAACACCATATATTTT. V and J are TRBV9 and TRBJ1-3; TRBD1 is a possible D gene (5 bases). Germline CDR1 and CDR2: SGDLS and YYNGEE. The CDR3 has 16 residues. V dropped 4 bases and J dropped 0 bases, with 14 bases sitting between them.